This TCR beta chain emerged from a study of spatial heterogeneity in lung cancer. Study information: Alpha-chain sequences were detected in numbers that were consistently lower than beta-chain sequences.

General study points: At resection, ubiquitous expanded tumor TCRs appeared in blood more than at follow-up.

Points on this clonotype: Its antigen is not identified.

MiXCR, applied by TCRdb to the 5' RACE reads, yields one record per CDR3 protein. The table includes 85,000 to 100,000 distinct CDR3 sequences, about 12% detected once. Time point specified: sample taken at primary tumor resection. A total of approximately 70 untreated early-stage non-small cell lung cancer patients served as donors. Tumor, nontumor lung or frozen PBMC supplied whole RNA, sequenced without sorting. The CDR3 length is 15 residues. CDR1 is MNHEY and CDR2 is SVGAGI in the germline V gene. V shed 5 bases, J shed 5 bases, and the junction held 8 bases outside the gene matches. The sequence came from a male donor with early-stage non-small cell lung cancer. The sequenced sample was PBMCs, obtained at surgery. The genes are TRBV6-5 and TRBJ2-2, with 7 bases matching TRBD2. The CDR3 reads CASSQRDSRTGELFF. In DNA form, the CDR3 reads TGTGCCAGCAGTCAGCGGGACTCGAGGACCGGGGAGCTGTTTTTT.